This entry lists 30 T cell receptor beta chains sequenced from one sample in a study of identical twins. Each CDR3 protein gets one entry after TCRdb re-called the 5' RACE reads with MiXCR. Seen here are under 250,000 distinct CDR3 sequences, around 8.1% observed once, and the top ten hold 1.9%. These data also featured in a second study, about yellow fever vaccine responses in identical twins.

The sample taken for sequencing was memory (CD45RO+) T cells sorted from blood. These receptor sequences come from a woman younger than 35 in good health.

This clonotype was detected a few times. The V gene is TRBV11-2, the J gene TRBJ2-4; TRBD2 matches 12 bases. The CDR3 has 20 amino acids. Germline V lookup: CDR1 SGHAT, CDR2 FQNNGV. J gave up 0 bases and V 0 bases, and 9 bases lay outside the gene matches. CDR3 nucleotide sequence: TGTGCCAGCAGCTTAGATCGGACTAGCGGGACTCACCTAGCCAAAAACATTCAGTACTTC. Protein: CASSLDRTSGTHLAKNIQYF.

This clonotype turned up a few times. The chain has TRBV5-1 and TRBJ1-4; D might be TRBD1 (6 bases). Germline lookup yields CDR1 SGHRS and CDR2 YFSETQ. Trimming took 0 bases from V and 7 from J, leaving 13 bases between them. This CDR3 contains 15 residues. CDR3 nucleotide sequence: TGCGCCAGCAGCTTGGAAGGGGGGGCCGGTGAAAAACTGTTTTTT. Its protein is CASSLEGGAGEKLFF.

DNA of the CDR3: TGCGCCAGCAGCCAAGTAGGGGGTAGCACAGATACGCAGTATTTT. Protein: CASSQVGGSTDTQYF. The V gene is TRBV4-1, the J gene TRBJ2-3; a weak D match, TRBD1 (6 bases). Germline assignment: CDR1 MGHRA and CDR2 YSYEKL. The CDR3 runs to 15 residues. The V and J ends lost 1 base and 0 bases respectively, with 8 bases between them.

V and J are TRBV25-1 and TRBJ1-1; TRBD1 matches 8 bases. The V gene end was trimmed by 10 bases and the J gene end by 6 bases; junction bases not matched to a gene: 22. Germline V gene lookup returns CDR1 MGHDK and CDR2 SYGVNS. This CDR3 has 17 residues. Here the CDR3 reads CATPTGEDRGEFSEAFF. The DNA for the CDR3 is TGTGCCACACCGACAGGGGAGGATCGGGGTGAGTTCTCTGAAGCTTTCTTT.

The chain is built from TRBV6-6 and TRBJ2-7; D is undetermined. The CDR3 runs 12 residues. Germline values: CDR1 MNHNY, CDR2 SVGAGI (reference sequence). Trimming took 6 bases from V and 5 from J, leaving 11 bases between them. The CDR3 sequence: CASSSNAHEQYF. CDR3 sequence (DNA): TGTGCCAGCAGCAGTAACGCCCACGAGCAGTACTTC.

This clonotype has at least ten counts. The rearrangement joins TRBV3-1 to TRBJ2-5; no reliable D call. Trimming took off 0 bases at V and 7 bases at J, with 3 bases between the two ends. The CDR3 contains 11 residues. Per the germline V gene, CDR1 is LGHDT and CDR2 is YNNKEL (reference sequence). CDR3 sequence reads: CASSQERTQYF. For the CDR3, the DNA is TGTGCCAGCAGCCAAGAGAGGACCCAGTACTTC.

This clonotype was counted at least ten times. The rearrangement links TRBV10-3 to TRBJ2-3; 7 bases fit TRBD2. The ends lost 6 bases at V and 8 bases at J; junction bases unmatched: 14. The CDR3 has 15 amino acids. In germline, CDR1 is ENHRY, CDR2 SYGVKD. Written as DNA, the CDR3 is TGTGCCATCAGCGCTAGCGGACCGGCCCTGGGTACGCAGTATTTT. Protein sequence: CAISASGPALGTQYF.

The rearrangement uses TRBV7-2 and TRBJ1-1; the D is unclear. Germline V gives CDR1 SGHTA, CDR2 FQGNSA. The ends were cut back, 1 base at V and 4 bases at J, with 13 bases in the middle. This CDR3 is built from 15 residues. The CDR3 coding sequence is TGTGCCAGCAGCTTAGGGGCAGGCTCCGGCACTGAAGCTTTCTTT. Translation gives CASSLGAGSGTEAFF.

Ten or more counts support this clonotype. The CDR3 reads CASSSVRLTGWAFF. For the CDR3, the DNA is TGTGCCAGCAGTTCAGTCCGGTTAACAGGGTGGGCTTTCTTT. The chain carries TRBV12-3 or TRBV12-4 and TRBJ1-1, with a tentative D call TRBD1 (6 bases). V was clipped by 4 bases and J by 11 bases, with 20 bases between them. This CDR3 has 14 residues.

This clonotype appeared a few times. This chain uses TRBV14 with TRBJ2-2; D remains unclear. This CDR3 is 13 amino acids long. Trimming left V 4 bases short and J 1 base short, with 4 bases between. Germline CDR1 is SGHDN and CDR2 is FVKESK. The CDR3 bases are TGTGCCAGCAGCCGACGGAACACCGGGGAGCTGTTTTTT. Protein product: CASSRRNTGELFF.

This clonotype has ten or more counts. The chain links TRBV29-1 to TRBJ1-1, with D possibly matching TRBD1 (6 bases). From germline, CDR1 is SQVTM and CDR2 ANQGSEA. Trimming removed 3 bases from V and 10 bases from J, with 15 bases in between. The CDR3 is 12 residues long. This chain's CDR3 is CSVDSRRGRAFF. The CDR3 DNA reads TGCAGCGTTGACAGTCGACGGGGGCGAGCTTTCTTT. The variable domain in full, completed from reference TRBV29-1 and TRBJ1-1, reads SAVISQKPSRDICQRGTSLTIQCQVDSQVTMMFWYRQQPGQSLTLIATANQGSEATYESGFVIDKFPISRPNLTFSTLTVSNMSPEDSSIYLCSVDSRRGRAFFGQGTRLTVV.

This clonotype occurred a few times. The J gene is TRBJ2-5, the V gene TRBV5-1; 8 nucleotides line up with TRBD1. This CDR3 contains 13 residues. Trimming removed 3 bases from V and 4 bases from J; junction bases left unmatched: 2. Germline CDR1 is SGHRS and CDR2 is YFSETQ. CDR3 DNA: TGCGCCAGCAGCTGGGGGACAGGAGAGACCCAGTACTTC. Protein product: CASSWGTGETQYF.

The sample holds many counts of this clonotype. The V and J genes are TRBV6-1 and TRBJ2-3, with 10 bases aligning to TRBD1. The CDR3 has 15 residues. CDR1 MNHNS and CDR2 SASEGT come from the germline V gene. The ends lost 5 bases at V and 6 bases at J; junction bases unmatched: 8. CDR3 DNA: TGTGCCAGCAGTAAAGGGACAGGGGCTCGGGATACGCAGTATTTT. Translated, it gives CASSKGTGARDTQYF.

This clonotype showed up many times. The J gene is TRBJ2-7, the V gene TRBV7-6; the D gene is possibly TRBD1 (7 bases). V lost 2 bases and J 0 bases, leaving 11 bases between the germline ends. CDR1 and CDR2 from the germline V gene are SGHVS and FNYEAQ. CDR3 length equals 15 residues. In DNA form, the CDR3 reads TGTGCCAGCAGCTTACAGGGGGGAAACTCCTACGAGCAGTACTTC. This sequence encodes CASSLQGGNSYEQYF.

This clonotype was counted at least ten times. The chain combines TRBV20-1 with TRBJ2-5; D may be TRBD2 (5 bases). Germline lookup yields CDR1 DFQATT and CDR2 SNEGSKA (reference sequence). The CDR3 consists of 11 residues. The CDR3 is CRAEFRETQYF. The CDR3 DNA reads TGCAGAGCGGAATTCCGAGAGACCCAGTACTTC.

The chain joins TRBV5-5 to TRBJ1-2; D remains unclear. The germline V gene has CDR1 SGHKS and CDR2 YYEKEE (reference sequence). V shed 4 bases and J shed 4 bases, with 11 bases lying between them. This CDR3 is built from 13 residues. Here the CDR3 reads CASSPQVAYGYTF. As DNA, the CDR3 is TGTGCCAGCAGCCCCCAGGTGGCCTATGGCTACACCTTC.

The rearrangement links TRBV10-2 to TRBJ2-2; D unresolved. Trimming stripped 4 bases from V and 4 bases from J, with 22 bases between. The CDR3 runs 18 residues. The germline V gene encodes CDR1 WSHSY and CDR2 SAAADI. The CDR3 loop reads CASSVGFGSLNPTGELFF. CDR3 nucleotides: TGCGCCAGCAGTGTCGGTTTTGGTAGTCTTAACCCCACCGGGGAGCTGTTTTTT.

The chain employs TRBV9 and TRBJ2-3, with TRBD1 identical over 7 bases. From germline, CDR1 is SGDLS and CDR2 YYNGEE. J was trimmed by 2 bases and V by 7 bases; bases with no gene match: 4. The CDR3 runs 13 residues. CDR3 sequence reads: CASGDSYTDTQYF. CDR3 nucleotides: TGTGCCAGCGGGGACAGTTACACAGATACGCAGTATTTT.

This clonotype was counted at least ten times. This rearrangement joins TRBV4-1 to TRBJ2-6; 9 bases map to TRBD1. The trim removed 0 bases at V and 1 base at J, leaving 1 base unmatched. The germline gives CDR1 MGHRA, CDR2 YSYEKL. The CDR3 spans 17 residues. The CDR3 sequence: CASSQEGQGSGANVLTF. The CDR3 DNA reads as TGCGCCAGCAGCCAAGAAGGACAGGGGTCTGGGGCCAACGTCCTGACTTTC.

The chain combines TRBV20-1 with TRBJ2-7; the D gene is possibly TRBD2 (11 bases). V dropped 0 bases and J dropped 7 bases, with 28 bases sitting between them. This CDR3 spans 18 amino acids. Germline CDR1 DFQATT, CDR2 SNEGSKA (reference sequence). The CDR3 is CSARDLGQGGLAALEQYF. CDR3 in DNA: TGCAGTGCTAGAGATCTCGGACAGGGGGGACTAGCGGCGTTGGAGCAGTACTTC.

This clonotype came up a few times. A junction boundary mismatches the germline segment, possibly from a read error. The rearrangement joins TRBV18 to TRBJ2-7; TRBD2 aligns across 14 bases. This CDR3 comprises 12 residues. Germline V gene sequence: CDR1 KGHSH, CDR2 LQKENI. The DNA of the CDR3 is TGTGCCAGCTCGCCTGGACTAGCGGGAGGAATCTTC. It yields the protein CASSPGLAGGIF.

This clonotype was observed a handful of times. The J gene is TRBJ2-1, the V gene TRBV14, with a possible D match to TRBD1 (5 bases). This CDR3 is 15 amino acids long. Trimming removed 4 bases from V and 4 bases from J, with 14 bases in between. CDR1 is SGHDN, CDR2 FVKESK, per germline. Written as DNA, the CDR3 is TGTGCCAGCAGCCCAGGGTGGGCTTTTTACAATGAGCAGTTCTTC. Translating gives CASSPGWAFYNEQFF.

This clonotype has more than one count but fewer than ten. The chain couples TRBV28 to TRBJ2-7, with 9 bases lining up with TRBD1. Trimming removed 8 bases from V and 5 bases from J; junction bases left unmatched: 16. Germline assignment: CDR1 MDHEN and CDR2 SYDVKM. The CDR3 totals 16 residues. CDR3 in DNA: TGTGCCAGCTCATCCTCCGGGACAGGGCTAAAGAACGAGCAGTACTTC. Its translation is CASSSSGTGLKNEQYF.

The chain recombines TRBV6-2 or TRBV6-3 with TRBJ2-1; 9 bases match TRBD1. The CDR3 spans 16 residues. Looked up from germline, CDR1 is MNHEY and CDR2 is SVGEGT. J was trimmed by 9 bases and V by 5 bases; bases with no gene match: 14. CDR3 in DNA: TGTGCCAGCAGTAAAGGCCCGGGACAGGGAGAGGGTGAGCAGTTCTTC. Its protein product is CASSKGPGQGEGEQFF.

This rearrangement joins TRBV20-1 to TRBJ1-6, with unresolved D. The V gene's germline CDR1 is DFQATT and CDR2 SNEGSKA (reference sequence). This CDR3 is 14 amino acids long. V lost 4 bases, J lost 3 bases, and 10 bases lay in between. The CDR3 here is CSAMVNSYNSPLHF. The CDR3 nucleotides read TGCAGTGCTATGGTAAACAGCTATAATTCACCCCTCCACTTT.

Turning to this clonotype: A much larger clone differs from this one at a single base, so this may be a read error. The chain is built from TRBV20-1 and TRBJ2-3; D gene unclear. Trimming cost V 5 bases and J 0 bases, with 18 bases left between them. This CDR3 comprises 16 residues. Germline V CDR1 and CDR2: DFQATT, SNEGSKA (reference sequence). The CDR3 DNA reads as TGCAGTGCTCGAGCCCCGACATGGCTAAGCACAGATACGCAGTATTTT. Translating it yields CSARAPTWLSTDTQYF.

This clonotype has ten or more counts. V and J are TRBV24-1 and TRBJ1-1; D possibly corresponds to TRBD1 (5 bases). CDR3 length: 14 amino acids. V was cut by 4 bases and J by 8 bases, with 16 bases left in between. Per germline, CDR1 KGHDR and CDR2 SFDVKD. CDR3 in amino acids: CATSDSAGRKEAFF. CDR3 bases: TGTGCCACCAGTGACTCGGCAGGGCGGAAAGAAGCTTTCTTT.

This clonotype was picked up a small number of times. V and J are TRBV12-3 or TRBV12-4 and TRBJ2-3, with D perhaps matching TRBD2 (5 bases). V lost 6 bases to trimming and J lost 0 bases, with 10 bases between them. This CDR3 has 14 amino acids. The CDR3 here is CASSHRTSTDTQYF. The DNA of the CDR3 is TGTGCCAGCAGCCATCGGACTAGCACAGATACGCAGTATTTT.

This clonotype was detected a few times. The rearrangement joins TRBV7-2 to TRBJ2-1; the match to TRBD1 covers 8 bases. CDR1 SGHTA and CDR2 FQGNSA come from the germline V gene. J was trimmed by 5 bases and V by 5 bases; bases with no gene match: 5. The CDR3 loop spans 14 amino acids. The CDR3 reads CASSAGTGNNEQFF. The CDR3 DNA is TGTGCCAGCAGCGCAGGGACAGGAAACAATGAGCAGTTCTTC. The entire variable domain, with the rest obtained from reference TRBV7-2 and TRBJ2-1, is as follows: GAGVSQSPSNKVTEKGKDVELRCDPISGHTALYWYRQSLGQGLEFLIYFQGNSAPDKSGLPSDRFSAERTGGSVSTLTIQRTQQEDSAVYLCASSAGTGNNEQFFGPGTRLTVL.

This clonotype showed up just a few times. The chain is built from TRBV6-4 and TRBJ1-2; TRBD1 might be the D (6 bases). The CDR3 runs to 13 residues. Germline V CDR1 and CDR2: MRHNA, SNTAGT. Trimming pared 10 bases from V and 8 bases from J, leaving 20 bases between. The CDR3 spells CAILGGRGHGYTF. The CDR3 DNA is TGTGCCATCCTTGGCGGGCGGGGACACGGCTACACCTTC.